A selection of T cell receptor beta chains follows, all from one sample in a study of post-analysis software for immune sequencing data. TCRdb called the PCR reads again in MiXCR, with one record for every CDR3 protein. The top ten clones hold around 5.9% of a sample with roughly 540,000 distinct CDR3 sequences, under 40% of them seen once. Sequencing used blood. These receptors were collected from a girl aged 2 to 17 with multiple sclerosis. CDR3s include the opening cysteine and the closing phenylalanine or tryptophan. A D gene is named only where the DNA matches it firmly. Only some rows state a clone size, as once, few, many or a class for expanded clones.

D gene,clone size,J gene,V gene,CDR3 protein,CDR3 DNA
NA,NA,TRBJ1-2,TRBV12-3/TRBV12-4,CASSFLIGSYGYTF,TGTGCCAGCAGTTTCTTGATAGGGAGCTATGGCTACACCTTC
TRBD2,many,TRBJ2-1,TRBV4-1,CASSPRIAGNEQFF,TGCGCCAGCAGTCCTCGCATAGCGGGCAATGAGCAGTTCTTC
TRBD1,NA,TRBJ1-2,TRBV7-2,CASSDYPRDSIRSNYGYTF,TGTGCCAGCAGCGACTATCCCCGGGACAGCATCAGGTCTAACTATGGCTACACCTTC
TRBD2,few,TRBJ2-3,TRBV11-1,CASSSSSGPDTQYF,TGTGCCAGCAGCTCATCTAGCGGACCAGATACGCAGTATTTT
NA,NA,TRBJ2-5,TRBV6-1,CASRGPGTETQYF,TGTGCCAGCAGAGGTCCGGGGACAGAGACCCAGTACTTC
NA,NA,TRBJ2-5,TRBV5-1,CASSYFDNQETQYF,TGCGCCAGCAGCTACTTCGACAACCAAGAGACCCAGTACTTC
NA,NA,TRBJ1-5,TRBV5-1,CASSLRPVEPQHF,TGCGCCAGCAGCCTGCGACCGGTAGAGCCCCAGCATTTT
TRBD1,NA,TRBJ2-7,TRBV10-3,CAINEDRVTDEQYF,TGTGCCATCAACGAGGACAGGGTTACCGACGAGCAGTACTTC
TRBD1,NA,TRBJ2-2,TRBV29-1,CSVELVVPGTANTGELFF,TGCAGCGTTGAATTAGTCGTCCCCGGGACAGCGAACACCGGGGAGCTGTTTTTT
NA,NA,TRBJ1-2,TRBV27,CASSITGYGYTF,TGTGCCAGCAGTATCACAGGTTATGGCTACACCTTC
TRBD2,NA,TRBJ2-3,TRBV11-2,CASSLAAVGGGDTQYF,TGTGCCAGCAGCTTAGCGGCGGTCGGGGGAGGGGATACGCAGTATTTT
NA,NA,TRBJ2-3,TRBV5-1,CASSLGVLGTDTQYF,TGCGCCAGCAGCTTGGGGGTCCTCGGGACAGATACGCAGTATTTT
NA,NA,TRBJ1-1,TRBV13,CASSPRLTFMNTEAFF,TGTGCCAGCAGCCCTCGCCTGACATTCATGAACACTGAAGCTTTCTTT
NA,NA,TRBJ1-2,TRBV7-8,CASSLTEYNYGYTF,TGTGCCAGCAGCTTAACAGAATATAACTATGGCTACACCTTC
TRBD1,NA,TRBJ1-2,TRBV24-1,CATSDVGTGHYGYTF,TGTGCCACCAGTGATGTCGGGACAGGGCACTATGGCTACACCTTC
NA,many,TRBJ2-4,TRBV29-1,CSVDGPAGNIQYF,TGCAGCGTCGACGGACCCGCTGGGAACATTCAGTACTTC